This T cell receptor (beta chain) was captured by sequencing in a study of Graves' ophthalmopathy and Graves' hyperthyroidism. TCR beta CDR3 regions were amplified from RNA transcripts. RT-PCR was first run with HTBI primers, then multiplex PCR in a second round. Each CDR3 protein is one row after TCRdb ran MiXCR on the multiplex PCR reads. The sample records a few hundred thousand distinct CDR3 sequences, around a sixth being singletons. In its sample, this clonotype was seen many times. Other autoimmune diseases, uncontrolled infections, pregnancy or lactation excluded patients from enrollment. The germline V gene encodes CDR1 MDHEN and CDR2 SYDVKM. V dropped 6 bases and J dropped 7 bases, with 15 bases sitting between them. CDR3 length: 14 amino acids.

The chain has TRBV28 and TRBJ2-2, with D perhaps TRBD1 (6 bases). The sequenced material came from peripheral blood. The origin of this receptor is an adult man with Graves' ophthalmopathy. CDR3 bases: TGTGCCAGCAGGAACAGGGTTATCAACGGGGAGCTGTTTTTT. Encoded protein: CASRNRVINGELFF. The entire variable domain, with the rest obtained from reference TRBV28 and TRBJ2-2, is as follows: DVKVTQSSRYLVKRTGEKVFLECVQDMDHENMFWYRQDPGLGLRLIYFSYDVKMKEKGDIPEGYSVSREKKERFSLILESASTNQTSMYLCASRNRVINGELFFGEGSRLTVL.